The text below deals with one TCR beta chain. What it recognizes is unknown. Using immunoSEQ multiplex PCR, the repertoire was profiled, and TCRdb retains in-frame clones only, with some absent. Among about 69,000 clones, 70% to 75% were seen once, and the ten largest hold roughly 1.5%. The data were obtained in a study of vaccination effects on CD4 cells after COVID-19. Peptide-pool stimulation followed by sequencing identified expanded antigen-specific CD4+ clonotypes in the ViraFEST assay. CD4+ T cell isolation took place after less than 13 days of culture. Participants each got two BNT162b2 or mRNA-1273 vaccine doses. Here the sequenced sample was CD4+ T cells from PBMCs cultured with HCoV-229E spike peptides, taken after COVID-19 vaccination. This TCR derives from a human donor who received a COVID-19 vaccine.

CDR3 protein: CASNAPIERGFVNEQFF. The CDR3, as DNA: TGTGCCAGCAACGCCCCAATCGAGCGGGGGTTCGTCAATGAGCAGTTCTTC. The chain carries TRBV9 and TRBJ2-1, with TRBD2 matching 8 bases. V lost 6 bases to trimming and J lost 6 bases; unmatched junction nucleotides: 17. The CDR3 consists of 17 residues. Germline V lookup: CDR1 SGDLS, CDR2 YYNGEE.